This TCR beta chain emerged from a study of beta chain features in type 1 diabetes. The wider study: Across all samples, 100 million to 130 million sorted cells were examined. Study-wide results and limits: Shorter templates may be favored by PCR, equally so in patients and controls. Moderately but significantly shorter TCRB CDR3s were found in Type 1 diabetes patients in all four CD4+ subsets.

Germline V gene sequence: CDR1 KGHSH, CDR2 LQKENI. Trimming left V 3 bases short and J 1 base short, with 7 bases between. This CDR3 has 13 amino acids. Details on this clone: What it recognizes is unknown.

A sort by CD45RO/CCR7/CD25/CD127/CD95/CD27 yielded CD4+ naive, central memory, regulatory and stem cell-like memory cells. Sorting produced populations that all topped 98% purity. The sequenced template was cDNA made from the entire isolated RNA. This table comes from immunoSEQ multiplex PCR, and its TCRdb copy is limited to in-frame clones, with some not included. The profile shows around 53,000 clones, 50% to 75% of them singletons. The sequenced material came from stem cell memory CD4+ T cells from blood. This sequence was found in a woman between 25 and 40 years old with type 1 diabetes. This sequence joins TRBV18 and TRBJ2-7; maybe TRBD1 (6 bases). CDR3 in amino acids: CASSPGTSYEQYF. The CDR3 nucleotides read TGTGCCAGCTCACCGGGGACATCCTACGAGCAGTACTTC.